This passage covers 19 T cell receptor beta chains from one sample sequenced in a study of T cells in localized non-small cell lung cancer. Some clones are missing from TCRdb's copy, which holds only in-frame ones; the method was immunoSEQ multiplex PCR. The profile shows 20,000 to 25,000 clones, 92% of them singletons. The source was peripheral blood, collected before any cancer treatment. The source of these receptors is a woman aged 35 to 69 with stage I lung adenocarcinoma.

The chain combines TRBV5-6 with TRBJ2-4; TRBD2 aligns across 8 bases. The germline gives CDR1 SGHDT, CDR2 YYEEEE. Losses at the gene ends were 0 bases for V and 2 bases for J; bases not matched to a gene: 10. CDR3 length: 18 amino acids. CDR3 in amino acids: CASSLVGPAGDTKNIQYF. The CDR3 DNA follows: TGTGCCAGCAGCTTGGTGGGGCCAGCGGGAGATACCAAAAACATTCAGTACTTC.

The chain recombines TRBV4-1 with TRBJ2-7; D ambiguous. Germline V gene sequence: CDR1 MGHRA, CDR2 YSYEKL. CDR3 size: 13 residues. Trimming took off 3 bases at V and 7 bases at J, with 13 bases between the two ends. The CDR3 bases are TGCGCCAGCAGCCACCAAGGAGTCGGGGAGCAGTACTTC. Translating it yields CASSHQGVGEQYF.

The rearrangement uses TRBV6-1 and TRBJ2-5, with D perhaps assigned TRBD1 or TRBD2 (5 bases each). Trimming removed 4 bases at V and 5 bases at J, with 17 bases between. This CDR3 spans 15 amino acids. Per germline, CDR1 MNHNS and CDR2 SASEGT. The CDR3 is CASSGLGVGLETQYF. In DNA form, the CDR3 reads TGTGCCAGCAGTGGCTTGGGGGTGGGGTTGGAGACCCAGTACTTC.

The chain carries TRBV29-1 and TRBJ2-3; a weak D match, TRBD1 (5 bases). Trimming removed 1 base at V and 2 bases at J, with 10 bases between. The germline gives CDR1 SQVTM, CDR2 ANQGSEA. This CDR3 region has 14 residues. CDR3 nucleotide sequence: TGCAGCGTTGAAGGGACAAGCCACACAGATACGCAGTATTTT. This encodes CSVEGTSHTDTQYF.

The V call is TRBV7-9, the J call TRBJ2-1; 11 bases match TRBD2. V gave up 3 bases and J gave up 8 bases; unmatched junction bases: 15. The CDR3 is 18 amino acids. The germline V gene has CDR1 SEHNR and CDR2 FQNEAQ (reference sequence). CDR3 coding DNA: TGTGCCAGCAGCTTGGTACTAGCGGGAGAAATGGGCCATGATGAGCAGTTCTTC. Translating it yields CASSLVLAGEMGHDEQFF.

V is TRBV28 and J is TRBJ2-1; D is unresolved. Trimming cost V 8 bases and J 9 bases, with 14 bases left between them. This CDR3 region has 12 residues. Germline V gene lookup returns CDR1 MDHEN and CDR2 SYDVKM. The CDR3 bases are TGTGCCAGCCGCGGCAACGGGCTTGAGCAGTTCTTC. It specifies CASRGNGLEQFF.

This clone was counted between two and nine times. The rearrangement joins TRBV9 to TRBJ2-3, with D unresolved. The CDR3 runs to 13 residues. V dropped 0 bases and J dropped 4 bases, with 6 bases sitting between them. Germline CDR1 SGDLS, CDR2 YYNGEE. The CDR3 sequence is CASSVDAADTQYF. CDR3 bases: TGTGCCAGCAGCGTAGACGCGGCAGATACGCAGTATTTT.

This clone was seen once. The chain joins TRBV5-1 to TRBJ1-1; TRBD1 aligns across 7 bases. The junction had 7 bases not matched to a gene; V was cut back by 4 bases and J by 4 bases. The length of the CDR3 is 14 residues. The germline gives CDR1 SGHRS, CDR2 YFSETQ. CDR3 nucleotides: TGCGCCAGCAGCCCGACAGGGTGGGTCACTGAAGCTTTCTTT. Translating gives CASSPTGWVTEAFF.

The chain joins TRBV5-1 to TRBJ2-7, with D perhaps being TRBD1 or TRBD2 (5 bases each). This CDR3 is built from 13 residues. Trimming took 0 bases from V and 6 from J, leaving 10 bases between them. Germline CDR1 is SGHRS and CDR2 is YFSETQ. CDR3 in DNA: TGCGCCAGCAGCTTGGCCGGGGCCTCCGAGCAGTACTTC. Translated: CASSLAGASEQYF.

The chain links TRBV10-2 to TRBJ2-5; 10 nucleotides line up with TRBD1. V dropped 8 bases and J dropped 4; count of bases not matched to a gene: 10. Germline values: CDR1 WSHSY, CDR2 SAAADI. This CDR3 is 15 amino acids long. CDR3 nucleotide sequence: TGCGCCAGCGCTGACCGGGACAGGGGAGGAGAGACCCAGTACTTC. Translation gives CASADRDRGGETQYF.

This clone has just a few counts. The CDR3, as DNA: TGTGCCAGCAGCTTAACGCGGACCCCGAATGAGCAGTTCTTC. This sequence encodes CASSLTRTPNEQFF. The rearrangement links TRBV11-2 to TRBJ2-1, with D unclear. The V gene's germline CDR1 is SGHAT and CDR2 FQNNGV. Trimming pared 2 bases from V and 7 bases from J, leaving 12 bases between. This CDR3 has 14 amino acids.

The chain combines TRBV2 with TRBJ2-3, with unresolved D. In germline, CDR1 is SNHLY, CDR2 FYNNEI. The CDR3 has 14 residues. Between the trimmed V and J ends, which lost 4 bases and 0 bases, there was a span of 8 bases. CDR3 bases: TGTGCCAGCAGTGTCGTCGTAAGCACAGATACGCAGTATTTT. Protein product: CASSVVVSTDTQYF.

The chain carries TRBV6-5 and TRBJ2-1, with D unresolved. CDR1 is MNHEY and CDR2 is SVGAGI in the germline V gene. The CDR3 contains 13 residues. Deletions cut 2 bases from V and 5 bases from J, with 7 bases between. The chain's CDR3 is CASSYPGHNEQFF. As DNA, the CDR3 is TGTGCCAGCAGTTACCCCGGACACAATGAGCAGTTCTTC.

The J gene is TRBJ2-1, the V gene TRBV7-2; 9 positions match TRBD2. CDR1 and CDR2 (germline): SGHTA, FQGNSA. Trimming at V came to 8 bases and at J to 7 bases, leaving 6 bases not matched to a gene. The length of the CDR3 is 13 residues. The chain's CDR3 is CASGPSGNNEQFF. The CDR3 DNA reads as TGTGCCAGCGGTCCTAGCGGGAATAATGAGCAGTTCTTC.

CDR3 amino acids: CASSKATSGRVCEQFF. The DNA of the CDR3 is TGTGCCAGCAGCAAAGCAACTAGCGGGAGAGTGTGTGAGCAGTTCTTC. V is TRBV21-1 and J is TRBJ2-1; the table assigns TRBD2, which was not confirmed against the DNA. TRBV21-1 is assigned pseudogene status. The CDR3 is 16 residues long.

The chain links TRBV9 to TRBJ2-5; 10 bases map to TRBD2. V was pared by 0 bases and J by 4 bases, with 9 bases of the junction left unmatched. Germline CDR1 SGDLS, CDR2 YYNGEE. This CDR3 comprises 17 residues. This CDR3 is CASSVAAGGLGGETQYF. CDR3 DNA sequence: TGTGCCAGCAGCGTAGCAGCGGGAGGGCTCGGGGGAGAGACCCAGTACTTC.

The J gene is TRBJ1-5, the V gene TRBV5-1; 10 nucleotides agree with TRBD1. This CDR3 spans 14 amino acids. The junction had 5 bases not matched to a gene; V was cut back by 6 bases and J by 5 bases. CDR1 is SGHRS, CDR2 YFSETQ, per germline. DNA of the CDR3: TGCGCCAGCAAATACGGGACAGGGGATCAGCCCCAGCATTTT. Residues: CASKYGTGDQPQHF.

The chain has TRBV5-1 and TRBJ2-5; D unresolved. The CDR3 is 13 amino acids. Germline V gene data show CDR1 as SGHRS and CDR2 as YFSETQ. V lost 0 bases and J 4 bases, leaving 7 bases between the germline ends. Written as DNA, the CDR3 is TGCGCCAGCAGCTTGGCCGGCCGAGAGACCCAGTACTTC. This translates into CASSLAGRETQYF.

V is TRBV4-1 and J is TRBJ1-1; D remains ambiguous. V lost 0 bases, J lost 2 bases, and 13 bases lay in between. CDR3 length: 16 residues. Germline V gene lookup returns CDR1 MGHRA and CDR2 YSYEKL. The CDR3 nucleotides are TGCGCCAGCAGCCAAGAGCCTCGGCCCCCTAACACTGAAGCTTTCTTT. Translation gives CASSQEPRPPNTEAFF.